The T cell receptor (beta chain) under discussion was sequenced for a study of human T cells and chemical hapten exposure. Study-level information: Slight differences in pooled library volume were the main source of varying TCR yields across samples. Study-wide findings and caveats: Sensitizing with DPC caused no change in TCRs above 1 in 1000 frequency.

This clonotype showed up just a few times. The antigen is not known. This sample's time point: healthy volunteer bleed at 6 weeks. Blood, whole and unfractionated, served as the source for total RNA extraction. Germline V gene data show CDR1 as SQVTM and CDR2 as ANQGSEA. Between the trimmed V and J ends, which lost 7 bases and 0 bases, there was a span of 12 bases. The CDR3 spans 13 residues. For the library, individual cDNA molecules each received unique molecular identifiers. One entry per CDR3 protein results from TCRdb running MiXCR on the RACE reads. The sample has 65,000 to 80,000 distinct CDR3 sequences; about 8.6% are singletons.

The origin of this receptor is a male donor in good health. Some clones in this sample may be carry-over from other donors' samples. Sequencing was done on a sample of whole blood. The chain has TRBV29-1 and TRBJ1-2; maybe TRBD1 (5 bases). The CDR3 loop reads CSGTGLSNYGYTF. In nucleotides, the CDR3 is TGCAGCGGAACAGGCCTCTCTAACTATGGCTACACCTTC.